Listed below are T cell receptor beta chains from one sample, sequenced in a study of T cell changes during pregnancy in multiple sclerosis. Produced via immunoSEQ multiplex PCR; TCRdb's table is partial and in-frame only. The sample holds more than 55,000 clones; roughly nine tenths are singletons and the top ten take 2.2%. The sequencing used peripheral blood, collected in the third trimester of pregnancy. The receptor set was obtained from a female donor in good health, enrolled as a control in a pregnancy study. Each CDR3 is given with its conserved first and last residue. D genes are given only for firm matches. A clone size is listed for some rows: how often the clone was seen (once, few, many), or a class if it is expanded.

j_gene: TRBJ2-3
abundance: .
v_gene: TRBV11-2
d_gene: .
CDR3aa: CASSPLGGGHRTDTQYF
CDR3nt: TGTGCCAGCAGCCCTTTAGGGGGGGGCCACCGAACAGATACGCAGTATTTT

j_gene: TRBJ1-5
abundance: .
v_gene: TRBV2
d_gene: .
CDR3aa: CASSEGSRNQPQHF
CDR3nt: TGTGCCAGCAGTGAAGGGAGCCGCAATCAGCCCCAGCATTTT

j_gene: TRBJ2-5
abundance: .
v_gene: TRBV6-5
d_gene: .
CDR3aa: CASSYSPGRQETQYF
CDR3nt: TGTGCCAGCAGTTACTCGCCAGGCCGCCAAGAGACCCAGTACTTC

j_gene: TRBJ2-1
abundance: .
v_gene: TRBV15
d_gene: TRBD2
CDR3aa: CATSGGLAAYNEQFF
CDR3nt: TGTGCCACCAGCGGGGGACTAGCGGCCTACAATGAGCAGTTCTTC

j_gene: TRBJ2-7
abundance: few
v_gene: TRBV28
d_gene: .
CDR3aa: CASSLTSYEQYF
CDR3nt: TGTGCCAGCAGCCTGACTAGCTACGAGCAGTACTTC

j_gene: TRBJ1-2
abundance: .
v_gene: TRBV18
d_gene: .
CDR3aa: CASSPAGDPNYGYTF
CDR3nt: TGTGCCAGCTCACCGGCGGGGGACCCTAACTATGGCTACACCTTC

j_gene: TRBJ2-7
abundance: .
v_gene: TRBV5-1
d_gene: TRBD2
CDR3aa: CASRPPTSGGGREQYF
CDR3nt: TGCGCCAGCAGACCCCCCACTAGCGGGGGAGGACGCGAGCAGTACTTC

j_gene: TRBJ2-1
abundance: .
v_gene: TRBV5-1
d_gene: TRBD2
CDR3aa: CASSLGGRRIF
CDR3nt: TGCGCCAGCAGCTTGGGCGGGAGGCGGATCTTC

j_gene: TRBJ2-5
abundance: .
v_gene: TRBV7-2
d_gene: .
CDR3aa: CASSLAAYQETQYF
CDR3nt: TGTGCCAGCAGCTTAGCAGCGTACCAAGAGACCCAGTACTTC

j_gene: TRBJ2-2
abundance: .
v_gene: TRBV9
d_gene: .
CDR3aa: CASSALSGHTGELFF
CDR3nt: TGTGCCAGCAGCGCCCTCAGCGGCCACACCGGGGAGCTGTTTTTT

j_gene: TRBJ2-5
abundance: .
v_gene: TRBV21-1
d_gene: .
CDR3aa: CASSKGGEQETQYF
CDR3nt: TGTGCCAGCAGCAAAGGGGGAGAGCAAGAGACCCAGTACTTC

j_gene: TRBJ2-7
abundance: .
v_gene: TRBV18
d_gene: TRBD1
CDR3aa: CASSEGTGPNYEQYF
CDR3nt: TGTGCCAGCTCAGAAGGGACAGGCCCCAACTACGAGCAGTACTTC

j_gene: TRBJ1-1
abundance: .
v_gene: TRBV27
d_gene: .
CDR3aa: CASRPFGAGWEAFF
CDR3nt: TGTGCCAGCAGACCCTTTGGGGCGGGATGGGAAGCTTTCTTT

j_gene: TRBJ2-5
abundance: .
v_gene: TRBV5-1
d_gene: TRBD2
CDR3aa: CASSLGASGQETQYF
CDR3nt: TGCGCCAGCAGCTTGGGGGCTAGCGGACAAGAGACCCAGTACTTC

j_gene: TRBJ2-3
abundance: .
v_gene: TRBV14
d_gene: .
CDR3aa: CASSQDLHSTQYF
CDR3nt: TGTGCCAGCAGCCAAGATCTCCACAGTACGCAGTATTTT

j_gene: TRBJ1-4
abundance: .
v_gene: TRBV19
d_gene: TRBD1
CDR3aa: CASRGAGSAANEKLFF
CDR3nt: TGTGCCAGCAGGGGGGCGGGGAGTGCCGCTAATGAAAAACTGTTTTTT

j_gene: TRBJ2-1
abundance: .
v_gene: TRBV6-5
d_gene: .
CDR3aa: CASSYTTVRGEQFF
CDR3nt: TGTGCCAGCAGTTACACGACAGTCCGTGGTGAGCAGTTCTTC

j_gene: TRBJ2-7
abundance: .
v_gene: TRBV7-9
d_gene: TRBD2
CDR3aa: CASSPLGEGRHLQQYF
CDR3nt: TGTGCCAGCAGCCCACTCGGGGAGGGGCGACATTTGCAGCAGTACTTC

j_gene: TRBJ2-2
abundance: .
v_gene: TRBV19
d_gene: TRBD2
CDR3aa: CASRGLAANTGELFF
CDR3nt: TGTGCCAGTAGGGGACTAGCGGCGAACACCGGGGAGCTGTTTTTT

j_gene: TRBJ2-1
abundance: .
v_gene: TRBV27
d_gene: .
CDR3aa: CASSLLRWNEQFF
CDR3nt: TGTGCCAGCAGTTTATTGAGGTGGAATGAGCAGTTCTTC

j_gene: TRBJ1-1
abundance: .
v_gene: TRBV6-5
d_gene: TRBD1
CDR3aa: CASSWTGQAFF
CDR3nt: TGTGCCAGCAGTTGGACAGGGCAAGCTTTCTTT

j_gene: TRBJ1-4
abundance: .
v_gene: TRBV2
d_gene: TRBD1
CDR3aa: CASLSDRGGEKLFF
CDR3nt: TGTGCCAGCCTTTCCGACAGGGGTGGTGAAAAACTGTTTTTT

j_gene: TRBJ2-1
abundance: .
v_gene: TRBV7-7
d_gene: .
CDR3aa: CASGLSNEQFF
CDR3nt: TGTGCCAGCGGACTCTCGAATGAGCAGTTCTTC

j_gene: TRBJ2-1
abundance: once
v_gene: TRBV11-2
d_gene: TRBD1
CDR3aa: CASSSLDRVGQFF
CDR3nt: TGTGCCAGCAGCTCGCTAGACAGGGTTGGGCAGTTCTTC

j_gene: TRBJ2-7
abundance: .
v_gene: TRBV7-9
d_gene: TRBD1
CDR3aa: CAARQGPSYEQYF
CDR3nt: TGTGCTGCCCGACAGGGGCCCTCCTACGAGCAGTACTTC